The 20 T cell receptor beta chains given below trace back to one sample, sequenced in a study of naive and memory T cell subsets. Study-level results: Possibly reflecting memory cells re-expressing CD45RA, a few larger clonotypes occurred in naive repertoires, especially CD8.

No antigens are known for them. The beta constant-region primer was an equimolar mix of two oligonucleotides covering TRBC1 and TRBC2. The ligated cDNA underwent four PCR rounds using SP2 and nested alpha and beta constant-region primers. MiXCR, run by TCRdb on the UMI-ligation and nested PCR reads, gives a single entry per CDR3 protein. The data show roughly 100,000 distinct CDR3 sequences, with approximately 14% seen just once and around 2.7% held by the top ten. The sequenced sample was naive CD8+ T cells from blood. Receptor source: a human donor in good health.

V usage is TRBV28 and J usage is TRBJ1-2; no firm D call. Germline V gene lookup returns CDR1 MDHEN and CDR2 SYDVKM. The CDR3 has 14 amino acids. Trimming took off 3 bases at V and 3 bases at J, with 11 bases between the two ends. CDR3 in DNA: TGTGCCAGCAGTTTCGCCGGCAGCCACTATGGCTACACCTTC. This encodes CASSFAGSHYGYTF.

CDR3 DNA sequence: TGCGCCAGCAGCCAAGGGACAGGGGACTACGAGCAGTACTTC. Translation gives CASSQGTGDYEQYF. This chain links TRBV4-3 with TRBJ2-7; 9 nucleotides align to TRBD1. This CDR3 contains 14 residues. V lost 1 base, J lost 3 bases, and 1 base stayed unmatched. Germline lookup yields CDR1 LGHNA and CDR2 YSLEER.

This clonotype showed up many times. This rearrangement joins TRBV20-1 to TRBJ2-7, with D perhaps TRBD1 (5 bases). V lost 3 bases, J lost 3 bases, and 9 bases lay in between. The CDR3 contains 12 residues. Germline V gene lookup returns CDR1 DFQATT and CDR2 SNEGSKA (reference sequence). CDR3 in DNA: TGCAGTGCTAGCCAAGGGGTCTACGAGCAGTACTTC. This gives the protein CSASQGVYEQYF.

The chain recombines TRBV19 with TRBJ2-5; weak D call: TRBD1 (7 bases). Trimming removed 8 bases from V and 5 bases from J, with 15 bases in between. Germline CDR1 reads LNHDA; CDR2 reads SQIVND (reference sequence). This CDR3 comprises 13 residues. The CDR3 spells CASGQGDFETQYF. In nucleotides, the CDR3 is TGTGCCAGTGGCCAGGGGGACTTCGAGACCCAGTACTTC. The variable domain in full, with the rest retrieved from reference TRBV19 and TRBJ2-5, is DGGITQSPKYLFRKEGQNVTLSCEQNLNHDAMYWYRQDPGQGLRLIYYSQIVNDFQKGDIAEGYSVSREKKESFPLTVTSAQKNPTAFYLCASGQGDFETQYFGPGTRLLVL.

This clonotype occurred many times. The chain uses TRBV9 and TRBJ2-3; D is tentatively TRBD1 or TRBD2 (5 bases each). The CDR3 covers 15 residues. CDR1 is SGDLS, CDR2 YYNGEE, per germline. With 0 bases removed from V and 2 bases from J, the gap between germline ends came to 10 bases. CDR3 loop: CASSVDGDHTDTQYF. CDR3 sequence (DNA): TGTGCCAGCAGCGTAGACGGGGACCACACAGATACGCAGTATTTT.

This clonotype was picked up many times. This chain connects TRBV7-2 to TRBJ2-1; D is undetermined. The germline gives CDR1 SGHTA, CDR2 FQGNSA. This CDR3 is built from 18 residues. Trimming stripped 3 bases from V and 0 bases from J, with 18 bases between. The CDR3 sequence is CASSFISVDASSYNEQFF. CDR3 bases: TGTGCCAGCAGCTTTATCTCGGTGGACGCTAGCTCCTACAATGAGCAGTTCTTC.

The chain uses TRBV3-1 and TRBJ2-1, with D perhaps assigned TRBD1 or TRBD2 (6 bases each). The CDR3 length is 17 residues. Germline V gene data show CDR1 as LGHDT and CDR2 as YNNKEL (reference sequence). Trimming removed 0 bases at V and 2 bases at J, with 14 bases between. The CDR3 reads CASSQDMPGAAYNEQFF. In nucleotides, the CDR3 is TGTGCCAGCAGCCAAGATATGCCGGGGGCCGCCTACAATGAGCAGTTCTTC.

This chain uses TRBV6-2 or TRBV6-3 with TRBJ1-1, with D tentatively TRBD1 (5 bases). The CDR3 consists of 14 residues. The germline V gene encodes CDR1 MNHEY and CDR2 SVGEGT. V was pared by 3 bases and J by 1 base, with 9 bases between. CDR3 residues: CASSYRQGNTEAFF. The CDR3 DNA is TGTGCCAGCAGTTATAGGCAGGGGAACACTGAAGCTTTCTTT.

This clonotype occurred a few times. For the CDR3, the DNA is TGTGCCAGCCGTCCCTCCCTAATAGCGGGAGGTACCTACGAGCAGTACTTC. This codes for CASRPSLIAGGTYEQYF. The chain joins TRBV12-3 or TRBV12-4 to TRBJ2-7; 10 bases match TRBD2. This CDR3 is 17 amino acids long. V was pared by 8 bases and J by 2 bases, with 15 bases of the junction left unmatched.

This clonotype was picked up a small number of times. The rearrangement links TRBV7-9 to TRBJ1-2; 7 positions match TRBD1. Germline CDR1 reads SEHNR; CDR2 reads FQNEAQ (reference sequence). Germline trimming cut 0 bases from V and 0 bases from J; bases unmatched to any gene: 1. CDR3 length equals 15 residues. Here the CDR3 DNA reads TGTGCCAGCAGCTTAGCGGACAGGCCTAACTATGGCTACACCTTC. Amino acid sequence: CASSLADRPNYGYTF.

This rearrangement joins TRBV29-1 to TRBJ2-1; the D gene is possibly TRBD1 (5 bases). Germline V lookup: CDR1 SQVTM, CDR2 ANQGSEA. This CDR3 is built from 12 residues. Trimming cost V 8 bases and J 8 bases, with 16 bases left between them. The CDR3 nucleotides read TGCAGCTTAGGACGCAGGGCGGATGAGCAGTTCTTC. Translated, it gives CSLGRRADEQFF.

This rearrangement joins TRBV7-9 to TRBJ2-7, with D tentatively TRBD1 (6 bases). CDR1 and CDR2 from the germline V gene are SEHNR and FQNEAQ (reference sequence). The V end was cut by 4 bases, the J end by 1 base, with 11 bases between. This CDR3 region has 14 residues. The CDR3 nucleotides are TGTGCCAGCAGCTCTGGGGGCCGTTCCTACGAGCAGTACTTC. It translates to CASSSGGRSYEQYF. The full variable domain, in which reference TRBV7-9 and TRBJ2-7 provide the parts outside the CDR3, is DTGVSQNPRHKITKRGQNVTFRCDPISEHNRLYWYRQTLGQGPEFLTYFQNEAQLEKSRLLSDRFSAERPKGSFSTLEIQRTEQGDSAMYLCASSSGGRSYEQYFGPGTRLTVT.

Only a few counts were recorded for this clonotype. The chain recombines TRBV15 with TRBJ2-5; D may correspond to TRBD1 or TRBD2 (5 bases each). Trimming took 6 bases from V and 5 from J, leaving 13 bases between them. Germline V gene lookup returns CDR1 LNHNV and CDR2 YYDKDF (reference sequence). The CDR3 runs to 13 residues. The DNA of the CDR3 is TGTGCCACCAGGGGACGCCCCGCGGAGACCCAGTACTTC. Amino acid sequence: CATRGRPAETQYF.

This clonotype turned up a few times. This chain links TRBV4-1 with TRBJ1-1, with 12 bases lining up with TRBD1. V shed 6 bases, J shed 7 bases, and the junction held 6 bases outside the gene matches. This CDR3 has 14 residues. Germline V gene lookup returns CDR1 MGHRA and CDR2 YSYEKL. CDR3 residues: CASRPGQGAVEAFF. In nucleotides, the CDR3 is TGCGCCAGCAGACCGGGACAGGGGGCTGTTGAAGCTTTCTTT.

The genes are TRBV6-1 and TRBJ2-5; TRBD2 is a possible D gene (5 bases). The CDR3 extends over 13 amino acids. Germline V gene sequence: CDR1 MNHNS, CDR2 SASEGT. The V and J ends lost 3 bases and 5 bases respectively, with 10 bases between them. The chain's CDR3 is CASSEPGIETQYF. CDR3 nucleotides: TGTGCCAGCAGTGAGCCCGGGATTGAGACCCAGTACTTC.

DNA for the CDR3: TGCGCCAGCAGCCAGGACTCTAGCGGGTACGCCTACAATGAGCAGTTCTTC. This translates into CASSQDSSGYAYNEQFF. The J gene is TRBJ2-1, the V gene TRBV4-3; TRBD2 matches at 8 bases. V lost 3 bases to trimming and J lost 2 bases; unmatched junction nucleotides: 9. The germline V gene encodes CDR1 LGHNA and CDR2 YSLEER. The CDR3 length is 17 residues.

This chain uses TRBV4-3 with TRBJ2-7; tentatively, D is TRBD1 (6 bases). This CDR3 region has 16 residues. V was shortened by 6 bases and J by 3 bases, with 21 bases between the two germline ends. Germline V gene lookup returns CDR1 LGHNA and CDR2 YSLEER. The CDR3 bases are TGCGCCAGCAGTCGGGACCGGGACACAGCCTACTACGAGCAGTACTTC. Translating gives CASSRDRDTAYYEQYF.

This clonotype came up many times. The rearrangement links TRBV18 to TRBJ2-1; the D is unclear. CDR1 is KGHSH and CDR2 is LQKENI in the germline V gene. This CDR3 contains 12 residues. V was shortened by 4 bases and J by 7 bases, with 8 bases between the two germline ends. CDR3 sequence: CASSLERNEQFF. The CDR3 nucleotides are TGTGCCAGCTCACTGGAGCGAAATGAGCAGTTCTTC.

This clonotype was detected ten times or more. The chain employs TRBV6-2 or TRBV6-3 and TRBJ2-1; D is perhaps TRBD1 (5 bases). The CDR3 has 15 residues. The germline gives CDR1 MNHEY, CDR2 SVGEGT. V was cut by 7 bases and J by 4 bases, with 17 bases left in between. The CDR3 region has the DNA TGTGCCAGCACCCACTACCCAACAGGATACAATGAGCAGTTCTTC. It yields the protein CASTHYPTGYNEQFF.

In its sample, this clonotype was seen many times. The CDR3: CATSDLPPGERRYNEQFF. The CDR3 bases are TGTGCCACCAGTGATTTGCCTCCGGGAGAACGTAGGTACAATGAGCAGTTCTTC. This chain uses TRBV24-1 with TRBJ2-1, with a weak D call TRBD2 (6 bases). This CDR3 contains 18 residues. V lost 0 bases and J lost 4, with 18 bases in between. The germline gives CDR1 KGHDR, CDR2 SFDVKD.